Below, 14 T cell receptor beta chains from the same sample are listed, as sequenced in a study of blood T cell repertoires in COVID-19. Profiled with immunoSEQ multiplex PCR; TCRdb holds only in-frame clones, not every one. The data hold about 190,000 clones, with 75% to 90% observed a single time. The sequenced sample was peripheral blood. These receptors came from a man in his forties or fifties with acute or convalescent COVID-19.

The chain couples TRBV6-2 or TRBV6-3 to TRBJ2-7, with 15 positions matching TRBD2. From germline, CDR1 is MNHEY and CDR2 SVGEGT. This CDR3 spans 15 amino acids. The CDR3 coding sequence is TGTGCCAGCAGTTACTCGGGACTAGCGGGGGGACCCCCCAGCGTC. This sequence encodes CASSYSGLAGGPPSV.

The chain uses TRBV24-1 and TRBJ1-2; D unresolved. In germline, CDR1 is KGHDR, CDR2 SFDVKD. The CDR3 is made up of 14 amino acids. V gave up 0 bases and J gave up 1 base, with 5 bases separating them. Here the CDR3 reads CATSDLTSNYGYTF. DNA of the CDR3: TGTGCCACCAGTGATTTGACGAGTAACTATGGCTACACCTTC.

The chain couples TRBV5-1 to TRBJ2-3; D is perhaps TRBD2 (5 bases). The CDR3 has 15 residues. V was cut by 0 bases and J by 0 bases, with 8 bases left in between. In germline, CDR1 is SGHRS, CDR2 YFSETQ. In nucleotides, the CDR3 is TGCGCCAGCAGCTTGGATAGCGCTAGCACAGATACGCAGTATTTT. This sequence encodes CASSLDSASTDTQYF.

This clone was seen a handful of times. This chain uses TRBV7-2 with TRBJ2-7, with 10 bases that match TRBD2. Germline CDR1 and CDR2: SGHTA and FQGNSA. V shed 2 bases and J 0 bases; nucleotides not matched to a gene: 1. CDR3 length: 15 residues. CDR3 DNA: TGTGCCAGCAGCTTATCTAGCGGGAGCTCCTACGAGCAGTACTTC. Amino acid sequence: CASSLSSGSSYEQYF.

The chain uses TRBV30 and TRBJ1-6, with D tentatively TRBD1 (5 bases). Germline V gene lookup returns CDR1 GTSNPN and CDR2 SVGIG (reference sequence). V was cut by 0 bases and J by 8 bases, with 11 bases left in between. The CDR3 contains 14 residues. CDR3 nucleotide sequence: TGTGCCTGGAGTGTACTTGGGGGGGATTCACCCCTCCACTTT. This translates into CAWSVLGGDSPLHF.

The chain is built from TRBV4-1 and TRBJ1-6, with D possibly being TRBD1 (6 bases). CDR3 length: 14 residues. Germline assignment: CDR1 MGHRA and CDR2 YSYEKL. V lost 1 base and J lost 9, with 10 bases in between. In DNA form, the CDR3 reads TGCGCCAGCAGCCAAGCAGGGGCGGCTTCACCCCTCCACTTT. The encoded protein is CASSQAGAASPLHF.

The chain links TRBV28 to TRBJ2-3, with D possibly matching TRBD2 (6 bases). The CDR3 is made up of 14 amino acids. Germline V gene data show CDR1 as MDHEN and CDR2 as SYDVKM. Trimming left V 5 bases short and J 1 base short, with 10 bases between. The CDR3 is CASSNRRGTDTQYF. The CDR3 DNA reads as TGTGCCAGCAGTAACCGGAGGGGCACAGATACGCAGTATTTT.

The chain employs TRBV5-1 and TRBJ1-4; 12 nucleotides match TRBD1. Germline V lookup: CDR1 SGHRS, CDR2 YFSETQ. This CDR3 has 15 amino acids. Trimming cost V 5 bases and J 8 bases; bases outside gene matches: 7. Written as DNA, the CDR3 is TGCGCCAGCAGTAGGGACAGGGGGCGCCTAGAAAAACTGTTTTTT. Translation: CASSRDRGRLEKLFF.

The chain joins TRBV11-3 to TRBJ2-5, with 8 nucleotides matching TRBD2. Losses at the gene ends were 5 bases for V and 7 bases for J; bases not matched to a gene: 6. Germline CDR1 is SGHNT and CDR2 is YENEEA. The CDR3 length is 13 residues. CDR3 nucleotide sequence: TGTGCCAGCAGCCGAACTAGCGGAGCGACCCAGTACTTC. Its translation: CASSRTSGATQYF.

The CDR3 nucleotides read TGTGCCAGCAGTGACAGGGGTCGGACTGAAGCTTTCTTT. This gives the protein CASSDRGRTEAFF. The chain carries TRBV2 and TRBJ1-1; D possibly corresponds to TRBD1 (6 bases). Germline CDR1 reads SNHLY; CDR2 reads FYNNEI. The CDR3 length is 13 residues. The germline V and J ends were trimmed by 3 bases and 5 bases, with 10 bases remaining between them.

The chain has TRBV11-3 and TRBJ2-5; 10 nucleotides align to TRBD2. The CDR3 spans 16 residues. V lost 1 base and J lost 2; bases outside the gene matches: 4. Germline loops: CDR1 SGHNT, CDR2 YENEEA. In DNA form, the CDR3 reads TGTGCCAGCAGCTTAGGCTCTAGCGGGGGTCAAGAGACCCAGTACTTC. This sequence encodes CASSLGSSGGQETQYF.

The V and J genes are TRBV7-9 and TRBJ2-7; TRBD2 might be the D (6 bases). V was clipped by 6 bases and J by 4 bases, with 16 bases between them. The CDR3 length is 14 residues. Germline-derived CDR1 and CDR2 are SEHNR and FQNEAQ (reference sequence). The CDR3 protein is CASSRGGTAYEQYF. CDR3 DNA: TGTGCCAGCAGTCGCGGCGGGACGGCATACGAGCAGTACTTC.

V usage is TRBV7-3 and J usage is TRBJ2-6; perhaps TRBD1 as D (6 bases). From germline, CDR1 is SGHTA and CDR2 FQGTGA. Trimming shortened V by 5 bases and J by 2 bases, and 16 bases separated the two germline ends. CDR3 size: 17 residues. DNA for the CDR3: TGTGCCAGCAGCGAACGGGACACTTTTACTGGGGCCAACGTCCTGACTTTC. Protein sequence: CASSERDTFTGANVLTF.

The chain couples TRBV5-6 to TRBJ2-3; 12 nucleotides agree with TRBD2. V lost 4 bases and J lost 6; bases outside the gene matches: 3. This CDR3 is built from 14 residues. Germline loops: CDR1 SGHDT, CDR2 YYEEEE. The CDR3: CASSGLAGSDTQYF. In DNA form, the CDR3 reads TGTGCCAGCAGCGGACTAGCGGGGTCTGATACGCAGTATTTT.